These 32 T cell receptor beta chains came from one sample sequenced in a study of blood T cell repertoires in COVID-19. TCRdb's copy holds only in-frame clones and misses some; the assay was immunoSEQ multiplex PCR. The table includes just under 300,000 clones, 70% to 90% detected once. The sample was peripheral blood. These receptor sequences come from a man aged 65 to 79 with acute or convalescent COVID-19.

V and J are TRBV6-2 or TRBV6-3 and TRBJ1-5; D remains ambiguous. The CDR3 has 13 amino acids. V was shortened by 2 bases and J by 5 bases, with 7 bases between the two germline ends. Germline V CDR1 and CDR2: MNHEY, SVGEGT. For the CDR3, the DNA is TGTGCCAGCAGTTACGAGGACTATCAGCCCCAGCATTTT. Translating it yields CASSYEDYQPQHF.

The table lists this clone with many counts. The CDR3 nucleotides read TGTGCCAGCAGTTTAGTCCGGGGGAGCCACGAGCAGTACTTC. This encodes CASSLVRGSHEQYF. The chain couples TRBV27 to TRBJ2-7, with D maybe TRBD2 (6 bases). Germline values: CDR1 MNHEY, CDR2 SMNVEV (reference sequence). V was shortened by 2 bases and J by 5 bases, with 13 bases between the two germline ends. The CDR3 length is 14 residues.

This chain links TRBV2 with TRBJ2-6; 8 nucleotides match TRBD1. There are 17 residues in the CDR3. In germline, CDR1 is SNHLY, CDR2 FYNNEI. Trimming at V came to 7 bases and at J to 2 bases, leaving 10 bases not matched to a gene. The CDR3 DNA is TGTGCCAGCATCCCGGGACAGGCGCCGGCTGGGGCCAACGTCCTGACTTTC. Encoded protein: CASIPGQAPAGANVLTF.

The rearrangement links TRBV7-9 to TRBJ1-2; 9 positions match TRBD1. CDR1 SEHNR and CDR2 FQNEAQ come from the germline V gene (reference sequence). The CDR3 is made up of 14 amino acids. The ends lost 5 bases at V and 4 bases at J; junction bases unmatched: 5. Here the CDR3 reads CASSQGQGFYGYTF. CDR3 in DNA: TGTGCCAGCAGCCAGGGACAGGGATTCTATGGCTACACCTTC.

V gene TRBV4-3 combines with J gene TRBJ2-2; possible D gene TRBD2, 6 bases. The V and J ends lost 1 base and 0 bases respectively, with 6 bases between them. CDR1 is LGHNA, CDR2 YSLEER, per germline. This CDR3 region has 15 residues. The CDR3 DNA sequence: TGCGCCAGCAGCCAAGCGGGAGCGAACACCGGGGAGCTGTTTTTT. Amino acids: CASSQAGANTGELFF.

V gene TRBV3-1 (or the pseudogene TRBV3-2) combines with J gene TRBJ1-5; 7 bases are shared with TRBD1. The CDR3 has 17 amino acids. Germline trimming cut 2 bases from V and 1 base from J; bases unmatched to any gene: 8. Germline CDR1 and CDR2: LGHDT and YNNKEL (reference sequence). CDR3 sequence: CASSQKRIQGSNQPQHF. Here the CDR3 DNA reads TGTGCCAGCAGCCAAAAAAGAATACAGGGGAGCAATCAGCCCCAGCATTTT.

This clone was seen a single time. The V gene is TRBV18, the J gene TRBJ2-1; 10 bases are a match to TRBD2. The CDR3 is made up of 15 amino acids. V was pared by 6 bases and J by 6 bases, with 8 bases of the junction left unmatched. Germline CDR1 and CDR2: KGHSH and LQKENI. This CDR3 is CASSRSGGDINEQFF. CDR3 DNA sequence: TGTGCCAGCTCCCGGAGCGGGGGGGATATCAATGAGCAGTTCTTC.

The chain has TRBV20-1 and TRBJ2-4; the D is unclear. V lost 8 bases to trimming and J lost 6 bases, with 8 bases between them. Germline CDR1 is DFQATT and CDR2 is SNEGSKA (reference sequence). The CDR3 totals 10 residues. The CDR3 protein is CSSQRNIQYF. The DNA for the CDR3 is TGCAGTTCACAGAGAAACATTCAGTACTTC.

This clone has just one count. The genes are TRBV25-1 and TRBJ1-1; D call uncertain. Germline V gene data show CDR1 as MGHDK and CDR2 as SYGVNS. The germline V and J ends were trimmed by 4 bases and 11 bases, with 17 bases remaining between them. This CDR3 has 13 amino acids. The CDR3 DNA is TGTGCCAGCAGTGCGAGACCGAGCGGAGGGGCTTTCTTT. Amino acids: CASSARPSGGAFF.

This clone was seen just once. The chain is built from TRBV15 and TRBJ1-1, with D uncertain. V was clipped by 4 bases and J by 0 bases, with 6 bases between them. This CDR3 is 13 amino acids long. CDR1 is LNHNV, CDR2 YYDKDF, per germline (reference sequence). The CDR3 DNA sequence: TGTGCCACCAGCAAACACATGAACACTGAAGCTTTCTTT. Residues: CATSKHMNTEAFF.

The table lists this clone with a count of one. The chain recombines TRBV5-4 with TRBJ1-2, with 7 bases aligning to TRBD1. The CDR3 is made up of 15 amino acids. Trimming cost V 0 bases and J 3 bases; bases outside gene matches: 5. The germline CDR1 and CDR2 sequences are SGHNT and YYREEE (reference sequence). The CDR3 loop reads CASSLGAGGDYGYTF. The CDR3 coding sequence is TGTGCCAGCAGCTTGGGGGCAGGGGGTGACTATGGCTACACCTTC.

Only a few counts were recorded for this clone. V is TRBV9 and J is TRBJ1-1; tentatively, D is TRBD1 (6 bases). The V end lost 2 bases, the J end lost 7 bases, and 9 bases lay between the germline ends. The germline V gene has CDR1 SGDLS and CDR2 YYNGEE. There are 12 residues in the CDR3. The CDR3 is CASSVQQGEAFF. Here the CDR3 DNA reads TGTGCCAGCAGCGTCCAACAGGGTGAAGCTTTCTTT.

This chain uses TRBV28 with TRBJ1-1; TRBD1 aligns across 7 bases. The CDR3 consists of 14 residues. V shed 6 bases, J shed 4 bases, and the junction held 8 bases outside the gene matches. CDR1 and CDR2 (germline): MDHEN, SYDVKM. The CDR3 coding sequence is TGTGCCAGCAGATTGACAGGGACGAGCACTGAAGCTTTCTTT. Translation: CASRLTGTSTEAFF.

This clone was recorded only once. The identical CDR3 is also encoded by other nucleotide sequences in the sample. This sequence joins TRBV11-2 and TRBJ2-5; 9 nucleotides line up with TRBD1. Germline V gives CDR1 SGHAT, CDR2 FQNNGV. There are 13 residues in the CDR3. V shed 5 bases and J 5 bases; nucleotides not matched to a gene: 3. CDR3 coding DNA: TGTGCCAGCAGCCGGGACAGGGCTGAGACCCAGTACTTC. This codes for CASSRDRAETQYF.

The chain recombines TRBV14 with TRBJ2-5; D gene ambiguous. From germline, CDR1 is SGHDN and CDR2 FVKESK. The CDR3 runs to 14 residues. Deletions cut 1 base from V and 2 bases from J, with 8 bases between. In DNA, the CDR3 is TGTGCCAGCAGCCAAGTGGGCAGGCAAGAGACCCAGTACTTC. As protein: CASSQVGRQETQYF.

In regard to this clone: At the DNA level, this CDR3 is encoded by other sequences in the same sample as well. CDR3 sequence: CASSLLETQYF. The CDR3 region has the DNA TGTGCCAGCAGCTTACTGGAGACCCAGTACTTC. V is TRBV7-9 and J is TRBJ2-5, with D unclear. This CDR3 is built from 11 residues. Trimming shortened V by 2 bases and J by 5 bases, and 3 bases separated the two germline ends. The germline V gene has CDR1 SEHNR and CDR2 FQNEAQ (reference sequence).

J is TRBJ1-2 and V is TRBV9, with 11 positions matching TRBD1. V lost 4 bases, J lost 7 bases, and 9 bases stayed unmatched. Germline CDR1 reads SGDLS; CDR2 reads YYNGEE. This CDR3 has 15 amino acids. The CDR3 region has the DNA TGTGCCAGCAGCACGGCCGGGACAGGGGGGTCTGGCTACACCTTC. Amino acid sequence: CASSTAGTGGSGYTF.

This chain joins TRBV11-2 and TRBJ1-4, with a weak D call TRBD1 (5 bases). The CDR3 length is 16 residues. V gave up 1 base and J gave up 0 bases, with 9 bases separating them. Germline V gene data show CDR1 as SGHAT and CDR2 as FQNNGV. In nucleotides, the CDR3 is TGTGCCAGCAGCTTAGGGACACTTGCAACTAATGAAAAACTGTTTTTT. Protein sequence: CASSLGTLATNEKLFF.

The chain joins TRBV21-1 to TRBJ2-3; the table's D call TRBD2 went unverified against the DNA. TRBV21-1 is shown as a pseudogene. The CDR3 loop spans 18 amino acids. DNA for the CDR3: TGTGCCAGCAGCAAAGCGTCGTGGACTAGGTCCCACACAGATACGCAGTATTTT. The encoded protein is CASSKASWTRSHTDTQYF.

The CDR3 coding sequence is TGTGCCTGGAGCGTACAGGGTCCCGGGGAGCTGTTTTTT. Translated, it gives CAWSVQGPGELFF. This chain connects TRBV30 to TRBJ2-2; tentatively, D is TRBD1 (6 bases). Germline CDR1 and CDR2: GTSNPN and SVGIG (reference sequence). Between the trimmed V and J ends, which lost 3 bases and 6 bases, there was a span of 11 bases. The CDR3 runs 13 residues. Drawing the rest from reference TRBV30 and TRBJ2-2, the complete variable domain is SQTIHQWPATLVQPVGSPLSLECTVEGTSNPNLYWYRQAAGRGLQLLFYSVGIGQISSEVPQNLSASRPQDRQFILSSKKLLLSDSGFYLCAWSVQGPGELFFGEGSRLTVL.

About this clone: The same CDR3 arises from other DNA sequences in this sample as well. V gene TRBV28 combines with J gene TRBJ1-1; tentatively, D is TRBD1 (6 bases). The CDR3 sequence is 15 residues long. V was clipped by 5 bases and J by 1 base, with 14 bases between them. Germline V gene lookup returns CDR1 MDHEN and CDR2 SYDVKM. CDR3 sequence: CASSPRGGGNTEAFF. CDR3 coding DNA: TGTGCCAGCAGTCCCCGAGGGGGGGGGAACACTGAAGCTTTCTTT.

The chain is built from TRBV5-1 and TRBJ1-3; D possibly corresponds to TRBD1 (6 bases). The CDR3 consists of 14 residues. The ends were cut back, 4 bases at V and 0 bases at J, with 8 bases in the middle. CDR1 is SGHRS and CDR2 is YFSETQ in the germline V gene. CDR3 DNA: TGCGCCAGCAGCCGGGACATCTCTGGAAACACCATATATTTT. It translates to CASSRDISGNTIYF.

The chain combines TRBV5-1 with TRBJ1-2; TRBD1 agrees at 7 bases. The CDR3 length is 14 residues. The junction had 9 bases not matched to a gene; V was cut back by 4 bases and J by 6 bases. CDR1 and CDR2 from the germline V gene are SGHRS and YFSETQ. The CDR3 DNA follows: TGCGCCAGCAGCCGAGACAGGGCCCTTGATGGCTACACCTTC. It yields the protein CASSRDRALDGYTF.

This clone was seen a handful of times. The V gene is TRBV4-2, the J gene TRBJ2-3, with D unresolved. V was clipped by 0 bases and J by 0 bases, with 10 bases between them. Germline CDR1 is LGHNA and CDR2 is YNFKEQ. The CDR3 is 16 residues long. This chain's CDR3 is CASSQEAARSTDTQYF. The CDR3 region has the DNA TGTGCCAGCAGCCAAGAGGCGGCTAGAAGCACAGATACGCAGTATTTT.

V and J are TRBV20-1 and TRBJ2-1, with TRBD2 matching 8 bases. The V gene's germline CDR1 is DFQATT and CDR2 SNEGSKA (reference sequence). This CDR3 comprises 14 residues. Trimming removed 3 bases from V and 2 bases from J; junction bases left unmatched: 3. CDR3 in DNA: TGCAGTGCTAGTGATAGCGGGGCCTACAATGAGCAGTTCTTC. Encoded protein: CSASDSGAYNEQFF.

V gene TRBV3-1 (or the pseudogene TRBV3-2) combines with J gene TRBJ1-5; no definite D call. Trimming removed 1 base from V and 0 bases from J, with 7 bases in between. This CDR3 is 15 amino acids long. The germline CDR1 and CDR2 sequences are LGHDT and YNNKEL (reference sequence). The CDR3 sequence is CASSQGAYSNQPQHF. CDR3 nucleotides: TGTGCCAGCAGCCAAGGGGCGTATAGCAATCAGCCCCAGCATTTT.

This clone appeared a few times. The identical CDR3 is also encoded by other nucleotide sequences in the sample. The chain joins TRBV19 to TRBJ2-2, with D maybe TRBD2 (5 bases). The CDR3 extends over 12 amino acids. Germline V lookup: CDR1 LNHDA, CDR2 SQIVND (reference sequence). The germline V and J ends were trimmed by 5 bases and 7 bases, with 8 bases remaining between them. CDR3 loop: CASSGRGGELFF. The CDR3 nucleotides read TGTGCCAGTAGTGGTCGGGGCGGGGAGCTGTTTTTT. The variable domain in full, completed from reference TRBV19 and TRBJ2-2, reads DGGITQSPKYLFRKEGQNVTLSCEQNLNHDAMYWYRQDPGQGLRLIYYSQIVNDFQKGDIAEGYSVSREKKESFPLTVTSAQKNPTAFYLCASSGRGGELFFGEGSRLTVL.

The V call is TRBV4-3, the J call TRBJ2-2; 8 bases match TRBD2. The germline V gene encodes CDR1 LGHNA and CDR2 YSLEER. The CDR3 contains 16 residues. V lost 1 base to trimming and J lost 3 bases; unmatched junction nucleotides: 4. CDR3 nucleotide sequence: TGCGCCAGCAGCCAAGCCTTCGGGAGGGACACCGGGGAGCTGTTTTTT. Its translation is CASSQAFGRDTGELFF.

This clone was recorded once. The chain recombines TRBV19 with TRBJ2-7; TRBD2 aligns across 7 bases. CDR1 and CDR2 from the germline V gene are LNHDA and SQIVND (reference sequence). V gave up 6 bases and J gave up 3 bases; unmatched junction bases: 8. The CDR3 is made up of 14 amino acids. The CDR3 DNA is TGTGCCAGTAGGCCTAGCGGAAACCTCTACGAGCAGTACTTC. Translation: CASRPSGNLYEQYF. Full variable domain (missing parts from reference TRBV19 and TRBJ2-7): DGGITQSPKYLFRKEGQNVTLSCEQNLNHDAMYWYRQDPGQGLRLIYYSQIVNDFQKGDIAEGYSVSREKKESFPLTVTSAQKNPTAFYLCASRPSGNLYEQYFGPGTRLTVT.

This chain joins TRBV5-1 and TRBJ1-6; unclear D gene. V lost 0 bases and J 7 bases, leaving 11 bases between the germline ends. From germline, CDR1 is SGHRS and CDR2 YFSETQ. The CDR3 extends over 15 amino acids. CDR3 amino acids: CASSLDWYRNSPLHF. The CDR3 bases are TGCGCCAGCAGCTTGGATTGGTACAGAAATTCACCCCTCCACTTT. The full variable domain, its missing parts supplied by reference TRBV5-1 and TRBJ1-6, is KAGVTQTPRYLIKTRGQQVTLSCSPISGHRSVSWYQQTPGQGLQFLFEYFSETQRNKGNFPGRFSGRQFSNSRSEMNVSTLELGDSALYLCASSLDWYRNSPLHFGNGTRLTVT.

This rearrangement joins TRBV24-1 to TRBJ2-7, with D perhaps TRBD2 (5 bases). CDR1 is KGHDR and CDR2 is SFDVKD in the germline V gene. V lost 9 bases, J lost 6 bases, and 20 bases lay in between. The CDR3 covers 14 residues. The CDR3 protein is CATQEGGPAGEQYF. The CDR3 nucleotides are TGTGCCACCCAAGAAGGAGGCCCGGCTGGCGAGCAGTACTTC.

This chain links TRBV28 with TRBJ1-1; D call uncertain. The germline V gene has CDR1 MDHEN and CDR2 SYDVKM. The CDR3 consists of 11 residues. Trimming left V 3 bases short and J 8 bases short, with 7 bases between. The CDR3 DNA is TGTGCCAGCAGTTTTGCCGGGGAAGCTTTCTTT. Its protein is CASSFAGEAFF.